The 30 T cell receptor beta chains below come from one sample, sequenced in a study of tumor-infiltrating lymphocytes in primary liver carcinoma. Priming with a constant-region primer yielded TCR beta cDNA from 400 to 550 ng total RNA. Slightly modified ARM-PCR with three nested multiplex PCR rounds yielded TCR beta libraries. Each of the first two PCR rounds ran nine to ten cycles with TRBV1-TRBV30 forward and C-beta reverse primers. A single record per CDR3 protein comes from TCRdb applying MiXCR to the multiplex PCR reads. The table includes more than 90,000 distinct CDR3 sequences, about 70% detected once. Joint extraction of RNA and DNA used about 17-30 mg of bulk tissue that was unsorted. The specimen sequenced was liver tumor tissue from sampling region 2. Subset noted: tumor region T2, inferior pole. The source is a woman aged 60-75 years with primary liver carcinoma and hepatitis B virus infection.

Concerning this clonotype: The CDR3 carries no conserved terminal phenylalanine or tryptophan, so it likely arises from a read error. This CDR3 is CASRVQDTRTDTQYV. Here the CDR3 DNA reads TGTGCTAGCAGAGTACAGGATACCCGCACAGATACGCAGTATGTT. V is TRBV6-6 and J is TRBJ2-3; maybe TRBD1 (5 bases). The CDR3 extends over 15 amino acids. In germline, CDR1 is MNHNY, CDR2 SVGAGI (reference sequence).

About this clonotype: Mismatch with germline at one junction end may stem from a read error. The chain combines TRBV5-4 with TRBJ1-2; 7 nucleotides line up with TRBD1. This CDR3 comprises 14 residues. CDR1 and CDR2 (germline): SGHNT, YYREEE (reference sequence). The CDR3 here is CTSSPFDRVAGYTF. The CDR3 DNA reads TGCACCAGCAGCCCCTTCGACAGGGTGGCTGGCTACACCTTC. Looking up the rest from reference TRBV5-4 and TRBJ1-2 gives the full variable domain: ETGVTQSPTHLIKTRGQQVTLRCSSQSGHNTVSWYQQALGQGPQFIFQYYREEENGRGNFPPRFSGLQFPNYSSELNVNALELDDSALYLCTSSPFDRVAGYTFGSGTRLTVV.

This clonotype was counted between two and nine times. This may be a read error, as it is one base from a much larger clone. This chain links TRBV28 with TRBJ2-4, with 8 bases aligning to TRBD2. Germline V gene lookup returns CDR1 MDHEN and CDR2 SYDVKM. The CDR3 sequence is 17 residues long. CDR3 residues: CASSSPGLAINKSIQYF. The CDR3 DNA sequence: TGTGCCAGCAGTTCTCCAGGACTAGCCATCAACAAAAGCATTCAGTACTTC.

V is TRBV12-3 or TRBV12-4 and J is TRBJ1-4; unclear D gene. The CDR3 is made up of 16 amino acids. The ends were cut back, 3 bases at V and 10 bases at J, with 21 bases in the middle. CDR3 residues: CASSLVPLRATGKLFF. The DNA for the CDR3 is TGTGCCAGCAGTTTGGTACCACTAAGGGCTACTGGAAAACTGTTTTTT.

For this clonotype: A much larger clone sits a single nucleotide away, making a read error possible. CDR3 in amino acids: CASRFGTVSGANVLTF. In DNA form, the CDR3 reads TGTGCCAGCAGGTTCGGGACAGTTTCTGGGGCCAACGTCCTGACTTTC. The chain joins TRBV7-8 to TRBJ2-6, with 7 bases fitting TRBD1. Germline-derived CDR1 and CDR2 are SGHVS and FQNEAQ. The CDR3 spans 16 residues. The junction had 6 bases not matched to a gene; V was cut back by 6 bases and J by 1 base.

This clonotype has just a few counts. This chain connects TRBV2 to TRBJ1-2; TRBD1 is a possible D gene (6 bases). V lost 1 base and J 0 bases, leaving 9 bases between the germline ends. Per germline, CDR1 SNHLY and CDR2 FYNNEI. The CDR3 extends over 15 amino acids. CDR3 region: CASSEDQGSNYGYTF. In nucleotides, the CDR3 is TGTGCCAGCAGTGAAGACCAGGGGTCTAACTATGGCTACACCTTC.

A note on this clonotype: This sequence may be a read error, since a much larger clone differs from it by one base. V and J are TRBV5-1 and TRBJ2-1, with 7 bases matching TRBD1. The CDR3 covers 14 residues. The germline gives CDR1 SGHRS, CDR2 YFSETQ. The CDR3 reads CASSKDRYRNEQLF. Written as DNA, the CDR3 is TGCGCCAGCAGCAAGGACAGGTATAGGAATGAGCAGCTCTTC.

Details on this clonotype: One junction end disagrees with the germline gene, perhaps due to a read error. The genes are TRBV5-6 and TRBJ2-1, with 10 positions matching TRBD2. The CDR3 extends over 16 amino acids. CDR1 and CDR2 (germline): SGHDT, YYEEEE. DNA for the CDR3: TGTGACAGCAGCTTGGCCCCGGGATTAGCGGGAGGCGAGCAGTTCTTC. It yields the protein CDSSLAPGLAGGEQFF.

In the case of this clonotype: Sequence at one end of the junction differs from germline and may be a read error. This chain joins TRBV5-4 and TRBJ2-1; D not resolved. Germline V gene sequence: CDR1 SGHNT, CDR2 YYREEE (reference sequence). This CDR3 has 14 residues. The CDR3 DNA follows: TGTGCCAGCAGCTCAAGCTGCTCCCACAATGAGCAGTTCTTC. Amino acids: CASSSSCSHNEQFF.

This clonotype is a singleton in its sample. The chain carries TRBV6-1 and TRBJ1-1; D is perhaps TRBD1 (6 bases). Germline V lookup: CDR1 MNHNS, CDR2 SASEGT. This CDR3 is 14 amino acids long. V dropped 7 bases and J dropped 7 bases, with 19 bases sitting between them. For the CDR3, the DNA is TGTGCCAGCACTAGGGGGACCGCCGACCGTGAAGCTTTCTTT. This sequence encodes CASTRGTADREAFF.

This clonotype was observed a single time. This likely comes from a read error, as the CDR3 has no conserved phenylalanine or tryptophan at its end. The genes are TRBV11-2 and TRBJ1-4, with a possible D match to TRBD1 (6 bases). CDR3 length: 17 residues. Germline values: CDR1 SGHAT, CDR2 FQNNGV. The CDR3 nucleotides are TGTACCAGCAGCTTACAACAAACAGGGCAAACTAATGAAAAACTGTTTCTT. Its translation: CTSSLQQTGQTNEKLFL.

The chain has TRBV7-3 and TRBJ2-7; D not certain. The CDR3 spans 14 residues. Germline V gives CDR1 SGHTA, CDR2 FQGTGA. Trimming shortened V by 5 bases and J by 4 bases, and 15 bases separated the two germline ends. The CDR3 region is CASSLAPGVYEQYF. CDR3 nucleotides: TGTGCCAGCAGCCTCGCCCCAGGAGTATACGAGCAGTACTTC. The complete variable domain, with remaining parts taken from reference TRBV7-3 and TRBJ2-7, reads GAGVSQTPSNKVTEKGKYVELRCDPISGHTALYWYRQSLGQGPEFLIYFQGTGAADDSGLPNDRFFAVRPEGSVSTLKIQRTERGDSAVYLCASSLAPGVYEQYFGPGTRLTVT.

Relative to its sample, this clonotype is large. The CDR3 region has the DNA TGTGCCAGCAGCTTAGACAGGGAGATCGATACGCAGTATTTT. It is translated as CASSLDREIDTQYF. The chain couples TRBV11-2 to TRBJ2-3; D possibly uses TRBD1 or TRBD2 (5 bases each). The length of the CDR3 is 14 residues. Germline V CDR1 and CDR2: SGHAT, FQNNGV. V was clipped by 0 bases and J by 6 bases, with 10 bases between them. Together with reference TRBV11-2 and TRBJ2-3, the CDR3 gives the full variable domain: EAGVAQSPRYKIIEKRQSVAFWCNPISGHATLYWYQQILGQGPKLLIQFQNNGVVDDSQLPKDRFSAERLKGVDSTLKIQPAKLEDSAVYLCASSLDREIDTQYFGPGTRLTVL.

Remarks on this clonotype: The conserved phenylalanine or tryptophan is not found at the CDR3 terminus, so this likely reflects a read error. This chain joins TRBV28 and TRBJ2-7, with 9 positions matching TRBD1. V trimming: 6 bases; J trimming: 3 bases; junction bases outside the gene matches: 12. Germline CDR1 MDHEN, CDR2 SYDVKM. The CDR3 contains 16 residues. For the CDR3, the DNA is TGTGCCAGCAGCCCAGAGCGAACAGGGGGCGGCTACGAGCAGTACTCC. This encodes CASSPERTGGGYEQYS.

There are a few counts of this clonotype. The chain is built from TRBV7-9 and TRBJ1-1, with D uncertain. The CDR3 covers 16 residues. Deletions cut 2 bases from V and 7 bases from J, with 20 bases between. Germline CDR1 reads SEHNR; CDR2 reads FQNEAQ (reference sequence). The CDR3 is CASSLPKGGFDIEAFF. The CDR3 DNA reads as TGTGCCAGCAGCTTACCTAAGGGAGGTTTCGACATTGAAGCTTTCTTT.

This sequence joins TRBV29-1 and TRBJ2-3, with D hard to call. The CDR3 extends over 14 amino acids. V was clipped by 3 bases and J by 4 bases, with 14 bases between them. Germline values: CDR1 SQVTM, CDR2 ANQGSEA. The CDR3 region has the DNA TGCAGCGTTGAGATCCTGAGTGTGGCAGATACGCAGTATTTT. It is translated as CSVEILSVADTQYF.

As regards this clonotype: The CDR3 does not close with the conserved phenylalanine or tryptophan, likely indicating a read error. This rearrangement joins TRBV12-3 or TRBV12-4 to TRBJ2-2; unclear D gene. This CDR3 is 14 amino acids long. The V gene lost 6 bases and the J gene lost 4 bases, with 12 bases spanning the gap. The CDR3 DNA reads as TGTGCCAGCAGCGGCTTTCGGAGCACCGGGGAGCTGTTTTAT. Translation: CASSGFRSTGELFY.

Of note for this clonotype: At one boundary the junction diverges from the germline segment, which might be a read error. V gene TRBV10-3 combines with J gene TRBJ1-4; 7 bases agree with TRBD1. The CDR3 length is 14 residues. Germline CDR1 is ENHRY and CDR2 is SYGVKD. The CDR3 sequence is CAINRTGTNEKVFF. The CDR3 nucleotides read TGTGCCATCAACCGGACAGGAACTAATGAAAAAGTGTTTTTC.

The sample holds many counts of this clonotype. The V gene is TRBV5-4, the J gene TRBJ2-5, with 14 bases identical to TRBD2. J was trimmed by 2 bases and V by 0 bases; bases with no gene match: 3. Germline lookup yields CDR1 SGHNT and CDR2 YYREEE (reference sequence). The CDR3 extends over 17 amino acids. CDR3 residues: CASSLGLAGGGQETQYF. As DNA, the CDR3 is TGTGCCAGCAGCTTGGGACTAGCGGGAGGGGGACAAGAGACCCAGTACTTC.

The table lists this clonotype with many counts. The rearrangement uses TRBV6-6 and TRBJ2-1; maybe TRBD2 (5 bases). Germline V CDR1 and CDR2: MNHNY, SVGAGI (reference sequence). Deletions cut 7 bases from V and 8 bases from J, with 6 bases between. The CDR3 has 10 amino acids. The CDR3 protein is CASMEDEQFF. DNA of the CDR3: TGTGCCAGCATGGAGGATGAGCAGTTCTTC.

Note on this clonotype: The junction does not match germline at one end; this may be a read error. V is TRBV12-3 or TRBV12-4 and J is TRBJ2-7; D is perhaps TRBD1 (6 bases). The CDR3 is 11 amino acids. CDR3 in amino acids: CAISLDSGIYF. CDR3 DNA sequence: TGTGCCATCAGTCTGGACAGTGGCATTTACTTC.

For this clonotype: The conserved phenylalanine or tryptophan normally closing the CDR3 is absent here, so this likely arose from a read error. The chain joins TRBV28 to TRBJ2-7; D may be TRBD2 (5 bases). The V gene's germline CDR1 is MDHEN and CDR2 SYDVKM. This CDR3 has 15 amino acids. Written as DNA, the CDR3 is TGTGCCAGCAACATACTAAGCGGAAGACTTTACGGGCAGTACATC. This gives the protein CASNILSGRLYGQYI.

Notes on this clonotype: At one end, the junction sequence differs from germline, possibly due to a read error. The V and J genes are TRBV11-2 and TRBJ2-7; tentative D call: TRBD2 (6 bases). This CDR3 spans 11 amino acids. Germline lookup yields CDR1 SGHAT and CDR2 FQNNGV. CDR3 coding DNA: TGTGCCAGCAGCCTGGACTACGACCAGTACTTC. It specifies CASSLDYDQYF. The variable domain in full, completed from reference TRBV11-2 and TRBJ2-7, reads EAGVAQSPRYKIIEKRQSVAFWCNPISGHATLYWYQQILGQGPKLLIQFQNNGVVDDSQLPKDRFSAERLKGVDSTLKIQPAKLEDSAVYLCASSLDYDQYFGPGTRLTVT.

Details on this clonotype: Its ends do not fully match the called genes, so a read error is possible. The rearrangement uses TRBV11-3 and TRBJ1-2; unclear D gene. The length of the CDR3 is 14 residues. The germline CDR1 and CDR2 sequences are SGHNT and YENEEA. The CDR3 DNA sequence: TGTGCCAGCAGCCCCCTAGGCACCAATTATGGCTACTCCTTC. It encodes CASSPLGTNYGYSF.

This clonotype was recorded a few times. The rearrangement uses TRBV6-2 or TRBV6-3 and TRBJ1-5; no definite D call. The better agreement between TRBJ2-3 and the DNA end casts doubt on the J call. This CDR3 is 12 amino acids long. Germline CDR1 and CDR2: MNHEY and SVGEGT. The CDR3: CASSYTHQPQYF. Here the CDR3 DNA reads TGTGCCAGCAGTTATACGCATCAGCCCCAGTATTTT.

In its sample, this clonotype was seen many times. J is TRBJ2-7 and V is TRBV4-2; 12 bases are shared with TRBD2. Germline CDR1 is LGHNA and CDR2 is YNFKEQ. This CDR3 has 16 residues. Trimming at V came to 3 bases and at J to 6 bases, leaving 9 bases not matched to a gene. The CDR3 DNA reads TGTGCCAGCAGCCAGACCCCTAGCGGGAGGGCTGCCGAGCAGTACTTC. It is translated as CASSQTPSGRAAEQYF.

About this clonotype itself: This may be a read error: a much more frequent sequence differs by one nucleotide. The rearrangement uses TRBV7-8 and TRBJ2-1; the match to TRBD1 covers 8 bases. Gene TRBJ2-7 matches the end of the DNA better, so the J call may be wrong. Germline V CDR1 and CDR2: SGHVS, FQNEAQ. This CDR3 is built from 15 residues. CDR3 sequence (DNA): TGTGCCAGCAGCCCGCGACAGGGGCCCTACAATGAGCAGTACTTC. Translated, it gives CASSPRQGPYNEQYF.

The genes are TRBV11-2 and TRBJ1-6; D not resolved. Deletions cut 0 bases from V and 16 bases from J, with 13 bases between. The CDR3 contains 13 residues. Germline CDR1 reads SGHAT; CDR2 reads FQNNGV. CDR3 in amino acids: CASSLEPDLPLHF. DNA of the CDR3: TGTGCCAGCAGCTTAGAGCCGGATTTACCACTCCACTTT.

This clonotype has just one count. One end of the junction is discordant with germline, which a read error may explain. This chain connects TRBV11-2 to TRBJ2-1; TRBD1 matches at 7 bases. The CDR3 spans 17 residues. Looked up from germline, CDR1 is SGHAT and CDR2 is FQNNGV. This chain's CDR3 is CAGSLGRQGVSYNEQFF. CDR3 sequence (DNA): TGTGCCGGCAGCTTAGGTCGACAGGGTGTCTCCTATAATGAGCAGTTCTTC.

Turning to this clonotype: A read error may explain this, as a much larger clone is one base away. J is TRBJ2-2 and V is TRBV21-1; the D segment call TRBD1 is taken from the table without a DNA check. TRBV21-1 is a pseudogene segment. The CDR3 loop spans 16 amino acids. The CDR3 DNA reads TGTGCCAGCAGCAAAGTATGGCCAGGGATTTGGCGGGAGCTGTTTTTT. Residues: CASSKVWPGIWRELFF.